Presented here are 32 T cell receptor beta chains from one specimen sequenced in a study of blood T cell repertoires in COVID-19. Sequencing was performed with immunoSEQ multiplex PCR; in TCRdb, only in-frame clones are kept and a portion is missing. The sample consists of approximately 50,000 clones, about 90% of them appearing once. Sample: peripheral blood. These receptors were taken from a human donor in a cohort sampled during active COVID-19.

This clone turned up a few times. The chain is built from TRBV3-1 (or the pseudogene TRBV3-2) and TRBJ1-6; D not resolved. The CDR3 is made up of 12 amino acids. V was trimmed by 6 bases and J by 4 bases, leaving 4 bases between them. Germline CDR1 reads LGHDT; CDR2 reads YNNKEL (reference sequence). The CDR3 nucleotides are TGTGCCAGCAGGCAGTATAATTCACCCCTCCACTTT. Residues: CASRQYNSPLHF.

V is TRBV19 and J is TRBJ1-1; 10 nucleotides match TRBD1. This CDR3 comprises 16 residues. The trim removed 2 bases at V and 1 base at J, leaving 4 bases unmatched. CDR1 LNHDA and CDR2 SQIVND come from the germline V gene (reference sequence). CDR3 loop: CASSILGQGGNTEAFF. CDR3 DNA: TGTGCCAGTAGTATACTAGGACAGGGGGGGAACACTGAAGCTTTCTTT.

The V gene is TRBV6-6, the J gene TRBJ1-5; D gene ambiguous. V was pared by 6 bases and J by 3 bases, with 6 bases between. The germline V gene has CDR1 MNHNY and CDR2 SVGAGI (reference sequence). This CDR3 region has 12 residues. CDR3 sequence reads: CASRSVNQPQHF. CDR3 sequence (DNA): TGTGCCAGCAGATCAGTCAATCAGCCCCAGCATTTT.

The chain joins TRBV12-3 or TRBV12-4 to TRBJ2-1, with 8 bases fitting TRBD2. V lost 6 bases to trimming and J lost 11 bases; unmatched junction nucleotides: 9. The CDR3 loop spans 13 amino acids. The CDR3 coding sequence is TGTGCCAGCAGCCTTAGCGGGGCCGGACAGCAGTTCTTC. Encoded protein: CASSLSGAGQQFF.

There are a few counts of this clone. V and J are TRBV11-2 and TRBJ2-3; 8 bases are shared with TRBD2. Trimming removed 1 base from V and 5 bases from J; junction bases left unmatched: 2. There are 14 residues in the CDR3. Germline CDR1 SGHAT, CDR2 FQNNGV. CDR3 sequence: CASSLATSGDTQYF. The CDR3 DNA is TGTGCCAGCAGCTTAGCTACTAGCGGAGATACGCAGTATTTT.

This clone was observed a handful of times. This chain connects TRBV28 to TRBJ1-5, with 10 bases aligning to TRBD1. The CDR3 runs 15 residues. Trimming at V came to 2 bases and at J to 6 bases, leaving 4 bases not matched to a gene. The germline gives CDR1 MDHEN, CDR2 SYDVKM. For the CDR3, the DNA is TGTGCCAGCAGTTTAGGTGACAGGGGGCCTCAGCCCCAGCATTTT. It yields the protein CASSLGDRGPQPQHF.

The chain uses TRBV18 and TRBJ2-5, with D hard to call. The CDR3 contains 12 residues. Deletions cut 1 base from V and 4 bases from J, with 4 bases between. Germline CDR1 reads KGHSH; CDR2 reads LQKENI. The DNA of the CDR3 is TGTGCCAGCTCACCACTGCGAGAGACCCAGTACTTC. It codes for CASSPLRETQYF.

The rearrangement joins TRBV6-1 to TRBJ1-2; 8 nucleotides line up with TRBD1. The V and J ends lost 2 bases and 7 bases, in that order; junction bases with no gene match: 15. The CDR3 extends over 17 amino acids. The V gene's germline CDR1 is MNHNS and CDR2 SASEGT. The CDR3, as DNA: TGTGCCAGCAGTGAATATCGAGGTCAGGGGGCCTCCCGTGGCTACACCTTC. Its translation is CASSEYRGQGASRGYTF.

The V and J genes are TRBV29-1 and TRBJ2-2; 13 bases map to TRBD2. The CDR3 is 13 residues long. V was pared by 5 bases and J by 7 bases, with 1 base of the junction left unmatched. The V gene's germline CDR1 is SQVTM and CDR2 ANQGSEA. The CDR3 protein is CSVWTSGSGELFF. DNA for the CDR3: TGCAGCGTTTGGACTAGCGGGAGCGGGGAGCTGTTTTTT.

V gene TRBV7-9 combines with J gene TRBJ2-7; 13 nucleotides agree with TRBD2. The trim removed 5 bases at V and 4 bases at J, leaving 5 bases unmatched. The CDR3 length is 15 residues. CDR1 is SEHNR, CDR2 FQNEAQ, per germline (reference sequence). The CDR3 loop reads CASSPWTSGGYEQYF. As DNA, the CDR3 is TGTGCCAGCAGCCCCTGGACTAGCGGGGGATACGAGCAGTACTTC.

The rearrangement joins TRBV28 to TRBJ1-1; possibly TRBD1 for D (5 bases). This CDR3 spans 16 amino acids. Trimming removed 6 bases from V and 4 bases from J, with 21 bases in between. Germline loops: CDR1 MDHEN, CDR2 SYDVKM. CDR3 protein: CASREFNGQGGTEAFF. The CDR3 DNA reads TGTGCCAGCAGAGAGTTTAATGGGCAGGGTGGCACTGAAGCTTTCTTT.

The rearrangement joins TRBV5-6 to TRBJ1-1, with D perhaps matching TRBD1 (6 bases). Germline V CDR1 and CDR2: SGHDT, YYEEEE. The germline V and J ends were trimmed by 4 bases and 1 base, with 14 bases remaining between them. CDR3 length: 15 residues. The CDR3 protein is CASSEGTLGNTEAFF. The CDR3 DNA reads as TGTGCCAGCAGCGAAGGGACACTTGGGAACACTGAAGCTTTCTTT. Complete variable domain (other parts from reference TRBV5-6 and TRBJ1-1): DAGVTQSPTHLIKTRGQQVTLRCSPKSGHDTVSWYQQALGQGPQFIFQYYEEEERQRGNFPDRFSGHQFPNYSSELNVNALLLGDSALYLCASSEGTLGNTEAFFGQGTRLTVV.

The chain is built from TRBV27 and TRBJ2-1, with 12 bases identical to TRBD2. Germline V gene lookup returns CDR1 MNHEY and CDR2 SMNVEV (reference sequence). J gave up 2 bases and V 5 bases, and 7 bases lay outside the gene matches. The CDR3 totals 17 residues. The CDR3 reads CASSPTWTSGTYNEQFF. The CDR3 DNA follows: TGTGCCAGCAGTCCCACATGGACTAGCGGGACCTACAATGAGCAGTTCTTC.

This clone occurred once. The CDR3 DNA reads TGTGCCAGCAGCCCCTACGGGACTAGCGGAAACAATGAGCAGTTCTTC. Translation: CASSPYGTSGNNEQFF. The V and J genes are TRBV27 and TRBJ2-1, with 11 positions matching TRBD2. Germline-derived CDR1 and CDR2 are MNHEY and SMNVEV (reference sequence). This CDR3 region has 16 residues. Unmatched junction bases numbered 9, after V lost 6 bases and J lost 5 bases.

This chain uses TRBV5-5 with TRBJ1-2, with 10 bases lining up with TRBD1. Germline lookup yields CDR1 SGHKS and CDR2 YYEKEE (reference sequence). J gave up 5 bases and V 0 bases, and 7 bases lay outside the gene matches. The CDR3 consists of 16 residues. CDR3 coding DNA: TGTGCCAGCAGCTTGGATGCCAGGACAGGGGGGTATGGCTACACCTTC. Protein: CASSLDARTGGYGYTF.

The chain employs TRBV5-1 and TRBJ2-1, with TRBD1 as a possible D gene (6 bases). Trimming pared 4 bases from V and 6 bases from J, leaving 14 bases between. This CDR3 has 14 amino acids. Germline lookup yields CDR1 SGHRS and CDR2 YFSETQ. CDR3 DNA: TGCGCCAGCAGCCCTCCCGGGACATTCAATGAGCAGTTCTTC. The encoded protein is CASSPPGTFNEQFF.

The chain links TRBV6-4 to TRBJ2-1; TRBD1 aligns across 9 bases. The CDR3 has 17 amino acids. Germline lookup yields CDR1 MRHNA and CDR2 SNTAGT. The trim removed 6 bases at V and 4 bases at J, leaving 13 bases unmatched. The CDR3 protein is CASSPTGGPGPYNEQFF. The CDR3 DNA sequence: TGTGCCAGCAGCCCAACAGGGGGCCCAGGACCGTACAATGAGCAGTTCTTC.

J is TRBJ1-3 and V is TRBV4-2; 8 nucleotides agree with TRBD1. Germline V gene sequence: CDR1 LGHNA, CDR2 YNFKEQ. The junction had 10 bases not matched to a gene; V was cut back by 0 bases and J by 3 bases. The CDR3 extends over 18 amino acids. Written as DNA, the CDR3 is TGTGCCAGCAGCCAAGATATTATCCAGGGGGCCGTTGGAAACACCATATATTTT. The encoded protein is CASSQDIIQGAVGNTIYF.

The rearrangement uses TRBV30 and TRBJ2-5, with a tentative D call TRBD1 (6 bases). V was pared by 1 base and J by 5 bases, with 11 bases between. This CDR3 comprises 13 residues. Germline V gene sequence: CDR1 GTSNPN, CDR2 SVGIG (reference sequence). CDR3 residues: CAWSDTGSETQYF. CDR3 nucleotides: TGTGCCTGGAGTGACACAGGGTCGGAGACCCAGTACTTC. Combining the CDR3 with reference TRBV30 and TRBJ2-5 gives the whole variable domain SQTIHQWPATLVQPVGSPLSLECTVEGTSNPNLYWYRQAAGRGLQLLFYSVGIGQISSEVPQNLSASRPQDRQFILSSKKLLLSDSGFYLCAWSDTGSETQYFGPGTRLLVL.

The chain employs TRBV27 and TRBJ2-1; 12 nucleotides align to TRBD2. With V trimmed by 5 bases and J by 4 bases, 9 bases remained unmatched. CDR3 length: 17 residues. From germline, CDR1 is MNHEY and CDR2 SMNVEV (reference sequence). The CDR3 protein is CASSKLASGRAYNEQFF. DNA of the CDR3: TGTGCCAGCAGTAAACTCGCTAGCGGGAGGGCTTACAATGAGCAGTTCTTC.

The rearrangement joins TRBV14 to TRBJ2-7; 7 nucleotides line up with TRBD2. The CDR3 is 15 residues long. Germline V gene data show CDR1 as SGHDN and CDR2 as FVKESK. Losses at the gene ends were 4 bases for V and 4 bases for J; bases not matched to a gene: 10. CDR3 sequence (DNA): TGTGCCAGCAGCCGAGGACTAGGAGGCGGATACGAGCAGTACTTC. Translated: CASSRGLGGGYEQYF.

The chain is built from TRBV10-3 and TRBJ2-1, with 7 positions matching TRBD2. The CDR3 is made up of 16 amino acids. The V segment lost 3 bases and the J segment 7 bases; nucleotides outside the gene matches: 12. Germline V gene lookup returns CDR1 ENHRY and CDR2 SYGVKD. Written as DNA, the CDR3 is TGTGCCATCAGTGACATTAGGGGCGGGAGTGATAATGAGCAGTTCTTC. This encodes CAISDIRGGSDNEQFF.

J is TRBJ2-7 and V is TRBV7-2; TRBD2 matches at 10 bases. The CDR3 runs to 15 residues. V shed 2 bases and J 12 bases; nucleotides not matched to a gene: 13. Germline loops: CDR1 SGHTA, CDR2 FQGNSA. This CDR3 is CASSLSFRLAGDLYF. CDR3 sequence (DNA): TGTGCCAGCAGCTTATCCTTCAGGCTAGCGGGAGACCTGTACTTC.

The chain recombines TRBV27 with TRBJ2-1, with D maybe TRBD2 (6 bases). The V and J ends lost 3 bases and 6 bases respectively, with 15 bases between them. Per the germline V gene, CDR1 is MNHEY and CDR2 is SMNVEV (reference sequence). This CDR3 contains 15 residues. The CDR3 loop reads CASSFRWDFLNEQFF. For the CDR3, the DNA is TGTGCCAGCAGTTTTCGCTGGGACTTCCTCAATGAGCAGTTCTTC.

The rearrangement joins TRBV9 to TRBJ2-1, with D uncertain. The length of the CDR3 is 13 residues. Per germline, CDR1 SGDLS and CDR2 YYNGEE. V lost 0 bases, J lost 10 bases, and 11 bases lay in between. The CDR3 loop reads CASSVDSRGEQFF. In nucleotides, the CDR3 is TGTGCCAGCAGCGTAGACAGCCGTGGGGAGCAGTTCTTC.

The chain recombines TRBV2 with TRBJ2-2, with 11 bases aligning to TRBD2. CDR3 size: 17 residues. Germline CDR1 and CDR2: SNHLY and FYNNEI. J lost 4 bases, V lost 5 bases, and 9 bases had no gene match. The CDR3 nucleotides read TGTGCCAGCAGTCTTCTAGCGGGAGGAATAGGCACCGGGGAGCTGTTTTTT. Protein sequence: CASSLLAGGIGTGELFF.

The chain recombines TRBV7-2 with TRBJ2-6; 8 bases align to TRBD2. The CDR3 has 16 amino acids. V was clipped by 6 bases and J by 4 bases; unmatched bases: 8. Germline V gives CDR1 SGHTA, CDR2 FQGNSA. CDR3 bases: TGTGCCAGCAGTTGGACCGGGGGGGCGGGGGCCAACGTCCTGACTTTC. The encoded protein is CASSWTGGAGANVLTF.

This clone was counted between two and nine times. The chain carries TRBV27 and TRBJ1-1, with TRBD1 as a possible D gene (5 bases). The CDR3 extends over 17 amino acids. Looked up from germline, CDR1 is MNHEY and CDR2 is SMNVEV (reference sequence). The V end was cut by 5 bases, the J end by 1 base, with 20 bases between. This CDR3 reads CASSPIPGLKGNTEAFF. The CDR3 nucleotides read TGTGCCAGCAGTCCCATCCCGGGACTTAAGGGGAACACTGAAGCTTTCTTT.

The chain links TRBV9 to TRBJ1-4, with 8 bases matching TRBD1. The germline V gene has CDR1 SGDLS and CDR2 YYNGEE. V lost 0 bases, J lost 8 bases, and 9 bases stayed unmatched. The CDR3 totals 16 residues. The CDR3 reads CASSVAPGQVEEKLFF. The CDR3 coding sequence is TGTGCCAGCAGCGTAGCTCCGGGACAGGTAGAGGAAAAACTGTTTTTT.

V is TRBV9 and J is TRBJ2-7; possibly TRBD1 for D (6 bases). The CDR3 is made up of 14 amino acids. Germline CDR1 is SGDLS and CDR2 is YYNGEE. Trimming took 2 bases from V and 3 from J, leaving 12 bases between them. DNA of the CDR3: TGTGCCAGCAGCGTCAGGGGTGGCAACTACGAGCAGTACTTC. It is translated as CASSVRGGNYEQYF.

V usage is TRBV29-1 and J usage is TRBJ2-1; 9 positions agree with TRBD2. CDR1 is SQVTM, CDR2 ANQGSEA, per germline. V was pared by 4 bases and J by 6 bases, with 13 bases of the junction left unmatched. This CDR3 is 16 amino acids long. CDR3 region: CSVGSSGIYGGNEQFF. For the CDR3, the DNA is TGCAGCGTTGGGTCTAGCGGGATATACGGAGGCAATGAGCAGTTCTTC.

This chain connects TRBV27 to TRBJ1-5; TRBD1 matches 7 bases. The CDR3 length is 15 residues. Germline CDR1 reads MNHEY; CDR2 reads SMNVEV (reference sequence). V was clipped by 5 bases and J by 6 bases; unmatched bases: 10. Here the CDR3 DNA reads TGTGCCAGCAGTCAGGGACAGTCAGGGGGTCAGCCCCAGCATTTT. Its protein product is CASSQGQSGGQPQHF.